Listed below are T cell receptor beta chains from one sample, sequenced in a study of blood T cell repertoires in COVID-19. Generated by immunoSEQ multiplex PCR, the TCRdb table keeps only in-frame clones and is missing some. The sample yields roughly 300,000 clones, over 70% seen once. Material: peripheral blood. All receptors come from a middle-aged woman who had recovered from COVID-19. Each CDR3 is given with its conserved first and last residue. D genes are given only for firm matches. For some rows the clone size is stated as once, few or many, or as a class when expanded; others skip it.

D gene	V gene	J gene	clone size	CDR3 length	CDR3 DNA	CDR3 protein
-	TRBV5-4	TRBJ2-7	-	14	TGTGCCAGCAGCTCCCCCTGGGACAGCGGGGAGCAGTACTTC	CASSSPWDSGEQYF
-	TRBV2	TRBJ1-1	-	15	TGTGCCAGCAGTGGAATCTGGGACACCCGCCCCGAAGCTTTCTTT	CASSGIWDTRPEAFF
-	TRBV6-6	TRBJ2-2	-	13	TGTGCCAGCACCCCTATCCGTGACGGGGAGCTGTTTTTT	CASTPIRDGELFF
TRBD1	TRBV13	TRBJ1-2	-	18	TGTGCCAGCAGCCCCGGGACAGGGGGCGCGGGTGCCTACTATGGCTACACCTTC	CASSPGTGGAGAYYGYTF
-	TRBV4-3	TRBJ2-7	-	16	TGCGCCAGCAGCCAGAGGGCGAGCGGCCTTGGGTACGAGCAGTACTTC	CASSQRASGLGYEQYF
-	TRBV5-4	TRBJ1-5	-	13	TGTGCCAGCAGCTTGGCAGGGGATCAGCCCCAGCATTTT	CASSLAGDQPQHF
TRBD1	TRBV3-1/TRBV3-2	TRBJ1-2	-	15	TGTGCCAGCAGCGCCCGGACAGGGGGGCTCTATGGCTACACCTTC	CASSARTGGLYGYTF
TRBD1	TRBV3-1/TRBV3-2	TRBJ1-5	-	15	TGTGCCAGCAGCCCGTCGGGACAGGGCTATCAGCCCCAGCATTTT	CASSPSGQGYQPQHF
-	TRBV19	TRBJ1-1	-	15	TGTGCCAGTAGACGGTCAGGGGCCCTGAACACTGAAGCTTTCTTT	CASRRSGALNTEAFF
-	TRBV7-2	TRBJ1-5	-	14	TGTGCCAGTCGCCTCTTGGGGGGGGATCAGCCCCAGCATTTT	CASRLLGGDQPQHF
TRBD1	TRBV7-9	TRBJ1-6	-	15	TGTGCCAGCAGCTTATTCGAGGGGGCGCATTCACCCCTCCACTTT	CASSLFEGAHSPLHF
-	TRBV7-9	TRBJ1-1	-	12	TGTGCCAGCAGATCCCAGAACACTGAAGCTTTCTTT	CASRSQNTEAFF
-	TRBV11-2	TRBJ1-3	-	14	TGTGCCAGCAGCTCACAGGCGGGAGGAAACACCATATATTTT	CASSSQAGGNTIYF
-	TRBV5-1	TRBJ2-7	-	16	TGCGCCAGCAGCCCGGGGGATTACTCCCCAGCAGGAGAGCAGTACTTC	CASSPGDYSPAGEQYF
-	TRBV12-3/TRBV12-4	TRBJ1-2	-	12	TGTGCCAGCCCCTACAGGGCCGATGGCTACACCTTC	CASPYRADGYTF
TRBD1	TRBV6-5	TRBJ1-6	-	14	TGTGCCAGCAGTTGGGGACAGGGCCCCTCACCCCTCCACTTT	CASSWGQGPSPLHF
-	TRBV12-3/TRBV12-4	TRBJ1-2	once	13	TGTGCCAGCAGTTTAGAACGGGAGGTTGGCTACACCTTC	CASSLEREVGYTF
TRBD1	TRBV4-1	TRBJ2-1	-	17	TGCGCCAGCAGCCAAGGACCCGGGACAGGCCCGTACCATGAGCAGTTCTTC	CASSQGPGTGPYHEQFF
TRBD1	TRBV4-3	TRBJ1-1	-	16	TGCGCCAGCAGCCAGTTCCCGGACAGGGGTATCACTGAAGCTTTCTTT	CASSQFPDRGITEAFF
-	TRBV18	TRBJ2-5	-	11	TGTGCCAGCTCACCCAAAGAGACCCAGTACTTC	CASSPKETQYF
-	TRBV5-5	TRBJ2-5	-	18	TGTGCCAGCAGCTTGGGAGGGGCAGGGGCTTGGGGCCAAGAGACCCAGTACTTC	CASSLGGAGAWGQETQYF
-	TRBV18	TRBJ2-3	-	14	TGTGCCAGCTCACAAGCAGCCGAGGAGGATACGCAGTATTTT	CASSQAAEEDTQYF
TRBD1	TRBV4-3	TRBJ2-7	-	16	TGCGCCAGCAGCCAAGGGGGAGACAGGGATTTGGACGAGCAGTACTTC	CASSQGGDRDLDEQYF
-	TRBV19	TRBJ1-5	-	15	TGTGCCAGTAGTATCGGGGAGGGGAGGAATCAGCCCCAGCATTTT	CASSIGEGRNQPQHF
TRBD1	TRBV27	TRBJ1-1	once	14	TGTGCCAGCAGTCAAGGGGGCTTGAACACTGAAGCTTTCTTT	CASSQGGLNTEAFF
-	TRBV4-3	TRBJ1-2	-	14	TGCGCCAGCAGCCAAGCCCAGGGATACTATGGCTACACCTTC	CASSQAQGYYGYTF
TRBD2	TRBV15	TRBJ2-1	-	15	TGTGCCACCAGCGGAGAGCGGGGGACCTACAATGAGCAGTTCTTC	CATSGERGTYNEQFF
-	TRBV7-2	TRBJ2-3	-	15	TGTGCCAGCAGCTCCAGGGGTTACGAAACAGATACGCAGTATTTT	CASSSRGYETDTQYF
TRBD1	TRBV7-2	TRBJ1-1	-	15	TGTGCCAGCAGCCCCCAGACAGGGGTTGCCACTGAAGCTTTCTTT	CASSPQTGVATEAFF
-	TRBV28	TRBJ1-6	few	14	TGTGCCAGCAGTCTGGGACACCTTAATTCACCCCTCCACTTT	CASSLGHLNSPLHF
-	TRBV12-3/TRBV12-4	TRBJ1-2	-	12	TGTGCCAGCAGTTTATGGGGGGACGGCTACACCTTC	CASSLWGDGYTF
-	TRBV2	TRBJ2-7	-	12	TGTGCCGGACGGACAGATTCCTACGAGCAGTACTTC	CAGRTDSYEQYF
-	TRBV18	TRBJ1-2	-	11	TGTGCCAGCTCACCAGGCACTGGCTACACCTTC	CASSPGTGYTF
-	TRBV2	TRBJ2-5	-	13	TGTGCCAGCTCGCTCGCCACGGGGGAGACCCAGTACTTC	CASSLATGETQYF
-	TRBV7-9	TRBJ1-2	-	12	TGTGCCAGCAGCTTAGATCTTTTTGGCTACACCTTC	CASSLDLFGYTF
-	TRBV7-2	TRBJ2-5	-	15	TGTGCCAGCAGCTTAGGATCCAGGGTCAAAGAGACCCAGTACTTC	CASSLGSRVKETQYF
-	TRBV5-4	TRBJ2-5	-	13	TGTGCCAGCAGCTTTCCGGGGGAAGAGACCCAGTACTTC	CASSFPGEETQYF
-	TRBV9	TRBJ1-3	-	16	TGTGCCAGCAGCGTAGTAGGGGGTATCTCTGGAAACACCATATATTTT	CASSVVGGISGNTIYF
-	TRBV2	TRBJ1-1	-	11	TGTGCCAGCAGGCGGGGGCCTGAAGCTTTCTTT	CASRRGPEAFF
-	TRBV6-8	TRBJ2-3	-	15	TGTGCCAGCAGTTACCTCGACAGAAGCACAGATACGCAGTATTTT	CASSYLDRSTDTQYF
-	TRBV18	TRBJ1-1	-	16	TGTGCCAGCTCACCCAGGACAGCAAAGGGGATCGCTGAAGCTTTCTTT	CASSPRTAKGIAEAFF
TRBD1	TRBV5-1	TRBJ2-3	-	14	TGCGCCAGCAGCCAAGGACAGGGGAAGGCTACGCAGTATTTT	CASSQGQGKATQYF
-	TRBV6-5	TRBJ1-1	-	13	TGTGCCAGCAGCCCCGTCGGACAGAATGAAGCTTTCTTT	CASSPVGQNEAFF